A single sample is the source of the 32 T cell receptor beta chains below, sequenced in a study of shared clonotypes between healthy human individuals. Selected positively for CCR7 and CD45RO-negative, naive CD8 cells excluded terminally differentiated effector memory CD45RA+ cells. Assay used: immunoSEQ multiplex PCR; TCRdb lists only in-frame clones, some missing. Counted here are 660,000 or so clones, approximately 96% occurring once; the ten biggest clones make up 0.11%. The sample taken for sequencing was naive CD8+ T cells sorted from blood. All receptors come from a woman under 40 in good health.

V is TRBV2 and J is TRBJ1-2; perhaps TRBD1 as D (6 bases). From germline, CDR1 is SNHLY and CDR2 FYNNEI. This CDR3 is built from 15 residues. V lost 4 bases and J lost 6, with 18 bases in between. DNA for the CDR3: TGTGCCAGCAGTGTATACAGGGAGCCAACTGATGGCTACACCTTC. Residues: CASSVYREPTDGYTF.

The chain employs TRBV27 and TRBJ2-1; 7 nucleotides match TRBD2. Trimming removed 5 bases from V and 11 bases from J; junction bases left unmatched: 6. CDR1 is MNHEY, CDR2 SMNVEV, per germline (reference sequence). This CDR3 contains 12 residues. CDR3 nucleotide sequence: TGTGCCAGCAGTGCGGCGGGGGTTAAGCAGTTCTTC. This translates into CASSAAGVKQFF.

V usage is TRBV28 and J usage is TRBJ2-7, with 7 bases identical to TRBD2. This CDR3 is 13 amino acids long. Losses at the gene ends were 6 bases for V and 3 bases for J; bases not matched to a gene: 5. The germline V gene has CDR1 MDHEN and CDR2 SYDVKM. In nucleotides, the CDR3 is TGTGCCAGCAGCAACCGGGGGGACTACGAGCAGTACTTC. This sequence encodes CASSNRGDYEQYF. Complete variable domain (other parts from reference TRBV28 and TRBJ2-7): DVKVTQSSRYLVKRTGEKVFLECVQDMDHENMFWYRQDPGLGLRLIYFSYDVKMKEKGDIPEGYSVSREKKERFSLILESASTNQTSMYLCASSNRGDYEQYFGPGTRLTVT.

The chain links TRBV10-3 to TRBJ2-7; a weak D match, TRBD1 (5 bases). V was trimmed by 0 bases and J by 3 bases, leaving 6 bases between them. This CDR3 has 13 amino acids. Germline V lookup: CDR1 ENHRY, CDR2 SYGVKD. CDR3 loop: CAISESTDYEQYF. CDR3 nucleotide sequence: TGTGCCATCAGTGAGTCGACAGACTACGAGCAGTACTTC.

The chain combines TRBV14 with TRBJ2-3, with unresolved D. Trimming took 3 bases from V and 3 from J, leaving 7 bases between them. The germline V gene has CDR1 SGHDN and CDR2 FVKESK. The CDR3 is made up of 13 amino acids. The CDR3 sequence is CASSQGWTDTQYF. DNA for the CDR3: TGTGCCAGCAGCCAGGGGTGGACAGATACGCAGTATTTT. Drawing the rest from reference TRBV14 and TRBJ2-3, the complete variable domain is EAGVTQFPSHSVIEKGQTVTLRCDPISGHDNLYWYRRVMGKEIKFLLHFVKESKQDESGMPNNRFLAERTGGTYSTLKVQPAELEDSGVYFCASSQGWTDTQYFGPGTRLTVL.

On this clone itself: This CDR3 is also generated by other DNA sequences in the sample. The CDR3 reads CASSLTSGYEQYF. CDR3 DNA: TGTGCCAGCAGTTTAACATCCGGTTACGAGCAGTACTTC. The chain is built from TRBV27 and TRBJ2-7; no clear D. The CDR3 spans 13 residues. With 2 bases removed from V and 4 bases from J, the gap between germline ends came to 9 bases. CDR1 MNHEY and CDR2 SMNVEV come from the germline V gene (reference sequence).

This clone was picked up one time. This chain links TRBV6-1 with TRBJ1-1; TRBD1 matches at 9 bases. Germline V gene sequence: CDR1 MNHNS, CDR2 SASEGT. There are 14 residues in the CDR3. J lost 0 bases, V lost 8 bases, and 4 bases had no gene match. The CDR3 loop is CASPGTGMNTEAFF. CDR3 coding DNA: TGTGCCAGCCCCGGGACAGGGATGAACACTGAAGCTTTCTTT.

The V and J genes are TRBV5-6 and TRBJ2-1; D is unclear. The germline gives CDR1 SGHDT, CDR2 YYEEEE. Trimming took off 0 bases at V and 10 bases at J, with 8 bases between the two ends. The CDR3 length is 12 residues. CDR3 coding DNA: TGTGCCAGCAGCTTGGAAGCCCGGGAGCAGTTCTTC. Amino acid sequence: CASSLEAREQFF.

The CDR3 region is CASRETALSGNTIYF. In nucleotides, the CDR3 is TGCGCCAGTAGGGAGACAGCTCTCTCTGGAAACACCATATATTTT. This chain connects TRBV5-1 to TRBJ1-3; maybe TRBD1 (5 bases). Trimming cost V 8 bases and J 0 bases, with 15 bases left between them. The CDR3 is made up of 15 amino acids. CDR1 SGHRS and CDR2 YFSETQ come from the germline V gene.

The chain couples TRBV4-1 to TRBJ2-3, with 9 positions matching TRBD2. J was trimmed by 2 bases and V by 1 base; bases with no gene match: 4. Looked up from germline, CDR1 is MGHRA and CDR2 is YSYEKL. The CDR3 covers 16 residues. The CDR3 reads CASSQGASGTTDTQYF. The CDR3 DNA is TGCGCCAGCAGCCAAGGGGCTAGCGGGACCACAGATACGCAGTATTTT.

The chain recombines TRBV13 with TRBJ2-3; 8 positions agree with TRBD2. Germline V lookup: CDR1 PRHDT, CDR2 FYEKMQ (reference sequence). The ends lost 6 bases at V and 1 base at J; junction bases unmatched: 6. CDR3 length equals 15 residues. CDR3 loop: CASSLPTSGTDTQYF. CDR3 coding DNA: TGTGCCAGCAGTTTACCGACTAGCGGCACAGATACGCAGTATTTT.

The chain uses TRBV7-9 and TRBJ2-1; no definite D call. This CDR3 is 13 amino acids long. Germline loops: CDR1 SEHNR, CDR2 FQNEAQ (reference sequence). The germline V and J ends were trimmed by 1 base and 8 bases, with 9 bases remaining between them. Here the CDR3 DNA reads TGTGCCAGCAGCTTAGTGGTGTTGGATGAGCAGTTCTTC. This codes for CASSLVVLDEQFF.

The V call is TRBV18, the J call TRBJ2-7; no reliable D call. Between the trimmed V and J ends, which lost 0 bases and 1 base, there was a span of 10 bases. The CDR3 is 15 amino acids. CDR1 and CDR2 from the germline V gene are KGHSH and LQKENI. The CDR3 reads CASSPPSSESYEQYF. In DNA, the CDR3 is TGTGCCAGCTCACCACCGTCTTCCGAGTCCTACGAGCAGTACTTC.

The rearrangement joins TRBV5-6 to TRBJ2-1; 7 bases are shared with TRBD1. After removal of 4 bases from V and 8 bases from J, the junction contained 18 bases not matched to a gene. Germline V lookup: CDR1 SGHDT, CDR2 YYEEEE. The CDR3 contains 17 residues. This chain's CDR3 is CASSLNRGQSYFDEQFF. The CDR3 nucleotides read TGTGCCAGCAGCCTTAACCGGGGACAGTCGTATTTTGATGAGCAGTTCTTC.

V gene TRBV28 combines with J gene TRBJ2-3; TRBD2 matches 8 bases. Per germline, CDR1 MDHEN and CDR2 SYDVKM. The CDR3 length is 16 residues. J was trimmed by 4 bases and V by 2 bases; bases with no gene match: 8. The CDR3 bases are TGTGCCAGCAGTTTACCGTCTTCGGGAGGGGCAGATACGCAGTATTTT. This translates into CASSLPSSGGADTQYF.

The chain has TRBV7-6 and TRBJ2-3, with D unclear. CDR3 length: 15 amino acids. Germline CDR1 reads SGHVS; CDR2 reads FNYEAQ. Trimming cost V 2 bases and J 4 bases, with 13 bases left between them. CDR3 nucleotides: TGTGCCAGCAGCTTAATGAAAAACCTAGCAGATACGCAGTATTTT. Its protein is CASSLMKNLADTQYF.

This clone came up a few times. The rearrangement uses TRBV27 and TRBJ1-5, with D hard to call. CDR1 and CDR2 from the germline V gene are MNHEY and SMNVEV (reference sequence). The CDR3 consists of 12 residues. Trimming removed 5 bases at V and 11 bases at J, with 13 bases between. For the CDR3, the DNA is TGTGCCAGCAGTACGTCTGGGCAAGCCCAGCATTTT. The encoded protein is CASSTSGQAQHF.

The rearrangement joins TRBV28 to TRBJ1-2; tentative D call: TRBD1 (6 bases). Per germline, CDR1 MDHEN and CDR2 SYDVKM. CDR3 size: 14 residues. With 7 bases removed from V and 4 bases from J, the gap between germline ends came to 16 bases. CDR3 sequence: CASMPAMGAYGYTF. In nucleotides, the CDR3 is TGTGCCAGCATGCCGGCGATGGGGGCCTATGGCTACACCTTC.

V is TRBV28 and J is TRBJ2-1, with TRBD1 matching 7 bases. The CDR3 has 17 amino acids. Trimming took 2 bases from V and 13 from J; bases not matched to a gene: 20. Germline V CDR1 and CDR2: MDHEN, SYDVKM. The CDR3 DNA reads as TGTGCCAGCAGTTTAGGTGCAGGGGGTTTTCGGATTGCCCCTCAGTTCTTC. Encoded protein: CASSLGAGGFRIAPQFF. The variable domain in full, completed from reference TRBV28 and TRBJ2-1, reads DVKVTQSSRYLVKRTGEKVFLECVQDMDHENMFWYRQDPGLGLRLIYFSYDVKMKEKGDIPEGYSVSREKKERFSLILESASTNQTSMYLCASSLGAGGFRIAPQFFGPGTRLTVL.

The rearrangement uses TRBV5-1 and TRBJ2-2; D is perhaps TRBD1 or TRBD2 (6 bases each). This CDR3 is built from 19 residues. Germline CDR1 SGHRS, CDR2 YFSETQ. The V end was cut by 1 base, the J end by 3 bases, with 22 bases between. The DNA of the CDR3 is TGCGCCAGCAGCTTGTTATTTCCGGGGGCTCACACTGACACCGGGGAGCTGTTTTTT. Protein product: CASSLLFPGAHTDTGELFF.

This clone was picked up one time. V and J are TRBV4-2 and TRBJ2-2; 7 positions match TRBD1. V shed 2 bases, J shed 7 bases, and the junction held 13 bases outside the gene matches. The CDR3 has 17 residues. Per germline, CDR1 LGHNA and CDR2 YNFKEQ. The CDR3 is CASSQTKIRAGGGELFF. Written as DNA, the CDR3 is TGTGCCAGCAGCCAAACAAAGATTAGGGCAGGGGGCGGGGAGCTGTTTTTT.

This chain connects TRBV19 to TRBJ2-5, with D perhaps TRBD1 (5 bases). With 6 bases removed from V and 3 bases from J, the gap between germline ends came to 11 bases. CDR1 LNHDA and CDR2 SQIVND come from the germline V gene (reference sequence). This CDR3 region has 13 residues. CDR3 amino acids: CASSLDIEETQYF. Here the CDR3 DNA reads TGTGCCAGTAGCTTGGACATCGAAGAGACCCAGTACTTC.

This chain uses TRBV7-6 with TRBJ2-1, with TRBD1 identical over 8 bases. CDR3 size: 13 residues. Trimming removed 2 bases from V and 10 bases from J; junction bases left unmatched: 4. Germline values: CDR1 SGHVS, CDR2 FNYEAQ. The CDR3 region has the DNA TGTGCCAGCAGCTTACAGGGGGCACCGGAGCAGTTCTTC. As protein: CASSLQGAPEQFF.

The chain carries TRBV15 and TRBJ1-5, with TRBD1 matching over 9 bases. In germline, CDR1 is LNHNV, CDR2 YYDKDF (reference sequence). Unmatched junction bases numbered 12, after V lost 4 bases and J lost 11 bases. CDR3 length: 15 residues. DNA of the CDR3: TGTGCCACCAGCACCGGGACAGGGTCATGGTTTTCCCAGCATTTT. Its translation is CATSTGTGSWFSQHF.

The V gene is TRBV19, the J gene TRBJ1-1; D is unclear. V lost 6 bases and J lost 3, with 14 bases in between. The CDR3 has 14 residues. Germline V gives CDR1 LNHDA, CDR2 SQIVND (reference sequence). As DNA, the CDR3 is TGTGCCAGTAGACTTGACACGGCGGACACTGAAGCTTTCTTT. Amino acids: CASRLDTADTEAFF.

V and J are TRBV5-8 and TRBJ2-5, with TRBD1 matching over 9 bases. The CDR3 sequence is 15 residues long. The ends lost 1 base at V and 5 bases at J; junction bases unmatched: 6. Germline V gene lookup returns CDR1 SGHTS and CDR2 YDEGEE. The CDR3 protein is CASSLMGTGKETQYF. CDR3 coding DNA: TGTGCCAGCAGCTTGATGGGGACAGGGAAGGAGACCCAGTACTTC.

This clone has just one count. The chain uses TRBV7-9 and TRBJ2-1; D call uncertain. V was shortened by 5 bases and J by 9 bases, with 17 bases between the two germline ends. The germline gives CDR1 SEHNR, CDR2 FQNEAQ (reference sequence). The CDR3 has 14 residues. The CDR3 region has the DNA TGTGCCAGCAGCCATAGCCCGCGATTAAGTGAGCAGTTCTTC. Its translation is CASSHSPRLSEQFF.

The genes are TRBV4-1 and TRBJ2-4; possible D gene TRBD2, 6 bases. V was cut by 4 bases and J by 1 base, with 17 bases left in between. The CDR3 length is 17 residues. Germline assignment: CDR1 MGHRA and CDR2 YSYEKL. CDR3 protein: CASSPIGGMPAKNIQYF. The CDR3 coding sequence is TGCGCCAGCAGCCCGATTGGCGGGATGCCGGCCAAAAACATTCAGTACTTC.

J is TRBJ1-1 and V is TRBV13; D is ambiguous. The V end was cut by 5 bases, the J end by 1 base, with 8 bases between. The CDR3 spans 13 residues. The germline V gene has CDR1 PRHDT and CDR2 FYEKMQ (reference sequence). The CDR3 spells CASSPHGNTEAFF. The CDR3 region has the DNA TGTGCCAGCAGCCCCCACGGGAACACTGAAGCTTTCTTT. The whole variable domain, remainder taken from reference TRBV13 and TRBJ1-1, is AAGVIQSPRHLIKEKRETATLKCYPIPRHDTVYWYQQGPGQDPQFLISFYEKMQSDKGSIPDRFSAQQFSDYHSELNMSSLELGDSALYFCASSPHGNTEAFFGQGTRLTVV.

The chain employs TRBV2 and TRBJ2-4, with 8 bases identical to TRBD2. V lost 9 bases, J lost 2 bases, and 15 bases stayed unmatched. Germline V gene lookup returns CDR1 SNHLY and CDR2 FYNNEI. CDR3 length: 17 amino acids. The CDR3 region is CASWAREGLFSKNIQYF. The CDR3 coding sequence is TGTGCCAGTTGGGCCCGGGAGGGACTATTTTCCAAAAACATTCAGTACTTC.

Worth noting for this clone: Other DNA variants within this sample encode the same CDR3. The chain is built from TRBV6-5 and TRBJ2-1; D is possibly TRBD2 (6 bases). Trimming shortened V by 3 bases and J by 10 bases, and 10 bases separated the two germline ends. The CDR3 contains 12 residues. CDR1 is MNHEY and CDR2 is SVGAGI in the germline V gene. The CDR3 protein is CASSYGGDEQFF. The CDR3, as DNA: TGTGCCAGCAGTTATGGCGGGGACGAGCAGTTCTTC.

The rearrangement uses TRBV23-1 and TRBJ2-7; D unresolved. Being an ORF, TRBV23-1 has a function that is uncertain. V dropped 5 bases and J dropped 3 bases, with 8 bases sitting between them. The CDR3 extends over 12 amino acids. The CDR3: CASSVGSYEQYF. The CDR3 DNA reads as TGCGCCAGCAGTGTAGGTAGCTACGAGCAGTACTTC.